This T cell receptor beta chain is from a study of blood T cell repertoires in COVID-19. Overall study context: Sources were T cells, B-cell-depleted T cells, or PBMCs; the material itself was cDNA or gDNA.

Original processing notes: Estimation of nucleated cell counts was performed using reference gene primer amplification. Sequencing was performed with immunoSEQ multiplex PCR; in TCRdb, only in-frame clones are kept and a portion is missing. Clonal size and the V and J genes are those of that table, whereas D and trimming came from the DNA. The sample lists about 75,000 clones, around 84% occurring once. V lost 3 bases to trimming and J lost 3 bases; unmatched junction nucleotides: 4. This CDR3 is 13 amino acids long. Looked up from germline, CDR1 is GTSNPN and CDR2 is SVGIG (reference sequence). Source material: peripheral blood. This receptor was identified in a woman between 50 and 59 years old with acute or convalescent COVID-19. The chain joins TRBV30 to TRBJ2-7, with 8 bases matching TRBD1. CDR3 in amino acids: CAWSWTGSYEQYF. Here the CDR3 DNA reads TGTGCCTGGAGCTGGACAGGGAGCTACGAGCAGTACTTC.